In this sample, the clone carrying this T cell receptor (beta chain) turned up a few times. The antigen remains undetermined. V was clipped by 0 bases and J by 1 base; unmatched bases: 1. The CDR3 has 15 residues. Germline CDR1 SGDLS, CDR2 YYNGEE. These data come from a study of T cell responses to AZD1222 COVID-19 vaccine. Study overall: Second-dose intervals near 4 or 12 weeks were combined. Study findings and constraints: Recipients of AZD1222 seropositive at baseline numbered only five or six. Increases in Spike-specific TCR breadth and depth were seen after two AZD1222 doses.

Sequencing used immunoSEQ multiplex PCR; TCRdb keeps in-frame clones, though not all of them. The table lists over 100,000 clones, 70% to 90% of them singletons, with 2.4% in the top ten. This clonotype originated in an adult in good health. The gene calls are TRBV9 and TRBJ2-3; 8 nucleotides line up with TRBD2. The material sequenced was peripheral blood, taken on day 0 of AZD1222 vaccination. The CDR3 sequence: CASSVDSGGTDTQYF. DNA for the CDR3: TGTGCCAGCAGCGTAGATAGCGGGGGCACAGATACGCAGTATTTT.